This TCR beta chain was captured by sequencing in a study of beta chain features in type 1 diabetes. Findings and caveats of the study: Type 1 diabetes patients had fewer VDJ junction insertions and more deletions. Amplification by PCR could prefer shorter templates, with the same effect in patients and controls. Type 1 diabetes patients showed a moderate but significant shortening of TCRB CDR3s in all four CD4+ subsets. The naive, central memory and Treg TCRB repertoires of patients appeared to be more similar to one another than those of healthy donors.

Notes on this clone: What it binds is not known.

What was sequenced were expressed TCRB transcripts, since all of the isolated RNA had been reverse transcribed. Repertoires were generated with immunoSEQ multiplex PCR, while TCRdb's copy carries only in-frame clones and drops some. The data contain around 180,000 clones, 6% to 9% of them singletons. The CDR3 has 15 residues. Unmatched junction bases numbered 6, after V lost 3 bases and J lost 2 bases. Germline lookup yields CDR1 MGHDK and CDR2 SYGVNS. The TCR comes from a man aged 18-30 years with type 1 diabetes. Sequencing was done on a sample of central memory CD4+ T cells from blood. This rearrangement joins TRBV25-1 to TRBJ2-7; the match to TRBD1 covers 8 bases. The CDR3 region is CASSEFGTGTYEQYF. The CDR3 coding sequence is TGTGCCAGCAGTGAGTTCGGGACAGGTACCTACGAGCAGTACTTC.